This T cell receptor (beta chain) was obtained from a study of T cells in Graves' hyperthyroidism and ophthalmopathy. Each 10 ml fresh peripheral blood draw supplied the PBMCs. Findings of the study overall: A median approximately 6.8 months before onset, the model predicted ophthalmopathy.

The sample holds many counts of this clonotype. Its antigen is not identified. Per the germline V gene, CDR1 is SNHLY and CDR2 is FYNNEI. CDR3 length equals 14 residues. The ends were cut back, 4 bases at V and 0 bases at J, with 9 bases in the middle. The investigators amplified TCR beta CDR3 regions from RNA transcripts. HTBI primers drove first-round RT-PCR of the TCR CDR3. One entry per CDR3 protein results from TCRdb running MiXCR on the multiplex PCR reads. The repertoire holds around 340,000 distinct CDR3 sequences, with about 18% as singletons. This clonotype originated in a young woman with Graves' hyperthyroidism that later progressed to Graves' ophthalmopathy. The sequencing input was blood. The chain is built from TRBV2 and TRBJ1-1, with a weak D call TRBD1 (5 bases). The CDR3 is CASSGDGVNTEAFF. The CDR3 coding sequence is TGTGCCAGCAGTGGGGACGGAGTGAACACTGAAGCTTTCTTT.